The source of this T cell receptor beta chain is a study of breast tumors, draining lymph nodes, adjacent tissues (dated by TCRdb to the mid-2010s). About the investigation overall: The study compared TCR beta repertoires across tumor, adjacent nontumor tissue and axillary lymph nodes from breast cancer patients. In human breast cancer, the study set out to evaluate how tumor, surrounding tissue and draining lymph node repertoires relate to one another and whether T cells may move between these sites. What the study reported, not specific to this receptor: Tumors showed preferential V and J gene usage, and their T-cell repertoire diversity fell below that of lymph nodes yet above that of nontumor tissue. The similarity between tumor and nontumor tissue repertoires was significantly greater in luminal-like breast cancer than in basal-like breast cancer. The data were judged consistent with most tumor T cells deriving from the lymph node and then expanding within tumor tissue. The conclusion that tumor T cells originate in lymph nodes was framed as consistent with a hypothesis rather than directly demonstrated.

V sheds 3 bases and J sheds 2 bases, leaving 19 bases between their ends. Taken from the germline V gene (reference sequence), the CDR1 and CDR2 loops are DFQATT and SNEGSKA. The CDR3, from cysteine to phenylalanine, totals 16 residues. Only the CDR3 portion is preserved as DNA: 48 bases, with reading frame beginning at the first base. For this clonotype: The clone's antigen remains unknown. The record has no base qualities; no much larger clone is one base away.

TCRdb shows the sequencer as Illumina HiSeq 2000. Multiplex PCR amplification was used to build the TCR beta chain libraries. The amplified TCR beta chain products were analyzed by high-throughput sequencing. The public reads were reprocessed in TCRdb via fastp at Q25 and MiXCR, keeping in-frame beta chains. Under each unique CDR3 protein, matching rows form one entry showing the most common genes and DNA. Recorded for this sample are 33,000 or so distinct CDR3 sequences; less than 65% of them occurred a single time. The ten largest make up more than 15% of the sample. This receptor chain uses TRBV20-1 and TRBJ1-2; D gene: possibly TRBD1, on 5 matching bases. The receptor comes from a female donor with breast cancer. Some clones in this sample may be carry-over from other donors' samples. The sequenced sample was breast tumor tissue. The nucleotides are TGCAGTGCTAGGCTACAGTTCGGGACTTTAAACTATGGCTACACCTTC. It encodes CSARLQFGTLNYGYTF.